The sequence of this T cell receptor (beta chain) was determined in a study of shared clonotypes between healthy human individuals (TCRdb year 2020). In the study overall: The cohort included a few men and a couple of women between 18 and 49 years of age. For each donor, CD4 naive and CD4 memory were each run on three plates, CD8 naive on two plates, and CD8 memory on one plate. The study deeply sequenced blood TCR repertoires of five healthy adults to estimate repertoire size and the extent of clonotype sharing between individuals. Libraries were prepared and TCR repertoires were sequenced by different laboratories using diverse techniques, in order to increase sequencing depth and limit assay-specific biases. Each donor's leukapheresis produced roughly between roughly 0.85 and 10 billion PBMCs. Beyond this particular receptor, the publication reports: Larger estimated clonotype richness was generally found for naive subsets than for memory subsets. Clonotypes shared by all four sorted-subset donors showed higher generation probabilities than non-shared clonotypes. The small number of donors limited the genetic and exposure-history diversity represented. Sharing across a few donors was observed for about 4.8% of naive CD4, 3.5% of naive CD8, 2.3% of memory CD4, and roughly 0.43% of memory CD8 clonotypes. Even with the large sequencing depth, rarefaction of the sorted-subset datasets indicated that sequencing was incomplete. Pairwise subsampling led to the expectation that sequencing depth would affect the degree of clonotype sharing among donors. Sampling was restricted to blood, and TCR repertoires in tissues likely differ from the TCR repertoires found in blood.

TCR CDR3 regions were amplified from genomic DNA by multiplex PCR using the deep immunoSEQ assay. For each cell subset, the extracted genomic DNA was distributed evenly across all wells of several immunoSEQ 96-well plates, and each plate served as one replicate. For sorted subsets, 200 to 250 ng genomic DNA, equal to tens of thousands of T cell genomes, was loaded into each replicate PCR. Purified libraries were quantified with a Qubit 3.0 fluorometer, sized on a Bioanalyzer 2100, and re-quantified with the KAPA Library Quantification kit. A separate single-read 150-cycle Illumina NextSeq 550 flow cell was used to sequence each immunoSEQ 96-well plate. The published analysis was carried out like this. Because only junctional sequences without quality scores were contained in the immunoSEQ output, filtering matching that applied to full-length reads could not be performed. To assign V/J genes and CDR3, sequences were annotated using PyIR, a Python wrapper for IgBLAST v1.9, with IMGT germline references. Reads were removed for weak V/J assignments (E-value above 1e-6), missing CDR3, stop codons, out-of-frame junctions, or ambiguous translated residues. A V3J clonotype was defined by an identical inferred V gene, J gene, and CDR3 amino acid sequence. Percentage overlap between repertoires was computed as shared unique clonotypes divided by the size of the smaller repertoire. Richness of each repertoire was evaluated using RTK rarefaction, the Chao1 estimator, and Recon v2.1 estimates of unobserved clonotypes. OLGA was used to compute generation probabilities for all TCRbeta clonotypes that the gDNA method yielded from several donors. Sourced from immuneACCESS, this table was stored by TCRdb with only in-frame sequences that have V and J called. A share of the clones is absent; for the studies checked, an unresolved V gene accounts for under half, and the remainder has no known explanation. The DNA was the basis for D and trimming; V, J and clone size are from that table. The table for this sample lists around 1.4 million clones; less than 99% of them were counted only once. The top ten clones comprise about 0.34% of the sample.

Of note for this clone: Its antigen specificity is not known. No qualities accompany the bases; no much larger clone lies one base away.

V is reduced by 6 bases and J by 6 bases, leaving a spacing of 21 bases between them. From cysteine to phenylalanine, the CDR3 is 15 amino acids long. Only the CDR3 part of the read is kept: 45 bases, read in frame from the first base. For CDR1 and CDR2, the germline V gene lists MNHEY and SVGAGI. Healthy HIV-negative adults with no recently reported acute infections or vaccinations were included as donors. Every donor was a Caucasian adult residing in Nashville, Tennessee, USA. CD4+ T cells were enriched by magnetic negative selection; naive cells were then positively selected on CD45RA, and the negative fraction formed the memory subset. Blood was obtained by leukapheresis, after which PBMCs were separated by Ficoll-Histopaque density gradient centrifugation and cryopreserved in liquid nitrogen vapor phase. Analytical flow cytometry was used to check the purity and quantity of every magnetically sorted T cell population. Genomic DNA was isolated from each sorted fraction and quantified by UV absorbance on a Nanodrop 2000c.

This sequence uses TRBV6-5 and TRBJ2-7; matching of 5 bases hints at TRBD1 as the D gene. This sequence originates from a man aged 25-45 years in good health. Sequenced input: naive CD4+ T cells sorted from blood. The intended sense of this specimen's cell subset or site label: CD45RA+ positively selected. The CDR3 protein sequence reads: CASSLLVQGSSEQYF. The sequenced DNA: TGTGCCAGCAGCCTACTTGTGCAGGGCTCGTCCGAGCAGTACTTC.